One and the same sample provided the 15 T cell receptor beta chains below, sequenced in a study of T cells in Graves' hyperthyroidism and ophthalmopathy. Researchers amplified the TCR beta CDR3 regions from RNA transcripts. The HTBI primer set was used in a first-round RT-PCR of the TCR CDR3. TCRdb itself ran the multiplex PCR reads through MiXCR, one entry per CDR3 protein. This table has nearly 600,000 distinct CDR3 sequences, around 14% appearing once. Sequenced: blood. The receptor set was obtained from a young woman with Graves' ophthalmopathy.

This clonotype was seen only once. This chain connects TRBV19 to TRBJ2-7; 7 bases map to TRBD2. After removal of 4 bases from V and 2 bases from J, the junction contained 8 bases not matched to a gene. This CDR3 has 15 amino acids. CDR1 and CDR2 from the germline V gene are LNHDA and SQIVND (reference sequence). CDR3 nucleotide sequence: TGTGCCAGTAGTAGTCGGGCTAGCGGCGCCTACGAGCAGTACTTC. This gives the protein CASSSRASGAYEQYF.

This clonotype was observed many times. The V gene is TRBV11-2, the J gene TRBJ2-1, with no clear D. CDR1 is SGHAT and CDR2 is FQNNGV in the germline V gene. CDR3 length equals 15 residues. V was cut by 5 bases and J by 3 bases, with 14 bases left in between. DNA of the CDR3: TGTGCCAGCAGCCTCGGCGCCTCCTTCTACAATGAGCAGTTCTTC. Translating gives CASSLGASFYNEQFF.

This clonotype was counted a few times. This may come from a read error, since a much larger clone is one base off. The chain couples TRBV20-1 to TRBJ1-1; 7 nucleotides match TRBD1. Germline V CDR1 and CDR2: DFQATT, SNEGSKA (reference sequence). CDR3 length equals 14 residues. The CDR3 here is CGAPRDSLNTEAFF. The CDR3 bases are TGCGGTGCTCCCCGGGACAGCCTGAACACTGAAGCTTTCTTT.

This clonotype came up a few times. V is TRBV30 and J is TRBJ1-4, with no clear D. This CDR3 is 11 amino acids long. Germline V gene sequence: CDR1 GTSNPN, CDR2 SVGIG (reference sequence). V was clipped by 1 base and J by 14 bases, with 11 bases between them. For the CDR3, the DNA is TGTGCCTGGAGTGGCCGGGGAAACCTGTTTTTT. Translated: CAWSGRGNLFF.

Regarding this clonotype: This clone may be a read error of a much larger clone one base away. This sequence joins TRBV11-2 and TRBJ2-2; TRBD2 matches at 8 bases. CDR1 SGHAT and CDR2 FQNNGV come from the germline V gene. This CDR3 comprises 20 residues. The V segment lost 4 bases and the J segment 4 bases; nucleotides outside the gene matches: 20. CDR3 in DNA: TGTGCCAGCAGCTCTTGGGCCAGTTCCGGCGGGGGGAGAAGCACCGGGGAGCTGTTTTTT. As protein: CASSSWASSGGGRSTGELFF.

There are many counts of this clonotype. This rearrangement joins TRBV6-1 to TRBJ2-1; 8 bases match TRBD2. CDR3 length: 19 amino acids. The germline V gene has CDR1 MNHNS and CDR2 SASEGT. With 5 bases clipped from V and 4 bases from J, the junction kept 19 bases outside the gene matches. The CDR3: CASSPGRLVAGFTYNEQFF. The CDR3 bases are TGTGCCAGCAGTCCCGGCCGGTTGGTAGCGGGATTCACTTACAATGAGCAGTTCTTC.

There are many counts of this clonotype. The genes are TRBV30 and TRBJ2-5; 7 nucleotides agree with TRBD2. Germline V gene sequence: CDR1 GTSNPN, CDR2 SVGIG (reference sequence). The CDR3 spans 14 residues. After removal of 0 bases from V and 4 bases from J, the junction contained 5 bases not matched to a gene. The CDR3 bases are TGTGCCTGGAGTGTATTGTGGGGGGGAGAGACCCAGTACTTC. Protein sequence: CAWSVLWGGETQYF.

The CDR3 is CASRFPGTGGHEQYF. In DNA form, the CDR3 reads TGTGCCAGCCGATTCCCAGGGACAGGGGGCCACGAGCAGTACTTC. This chain joins TRBV5-5 and TRBJ2-7, with 12 bases aligning to TRBD1. The CDR3 is made up of 15 amino acids. Germline-derived CDR1 and CDR2 are SGHKS and YYEKEE (reference sequence). J lost 5 bases, V lost 7 bases, and 10 bases had no gene match.

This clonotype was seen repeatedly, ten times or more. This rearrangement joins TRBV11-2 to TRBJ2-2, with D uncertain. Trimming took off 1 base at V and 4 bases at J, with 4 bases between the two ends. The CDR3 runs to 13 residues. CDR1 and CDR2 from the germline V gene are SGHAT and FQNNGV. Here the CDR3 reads CASSLGLTGELFF. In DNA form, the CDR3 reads TGTGCCAGCAGCTTAGGGCTCACCGGGGAGCTGTTTTTT.

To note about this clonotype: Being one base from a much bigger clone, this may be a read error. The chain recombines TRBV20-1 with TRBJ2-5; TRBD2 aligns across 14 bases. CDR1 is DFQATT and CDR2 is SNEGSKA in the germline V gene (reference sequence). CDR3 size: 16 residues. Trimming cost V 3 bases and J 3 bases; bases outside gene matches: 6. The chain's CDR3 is CSASGTSGGSKETQYF. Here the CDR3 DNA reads TGCAGTGCTAGCGGGACTAGCGGGGGTAGTAAAGAGACCCAGTACTTC.

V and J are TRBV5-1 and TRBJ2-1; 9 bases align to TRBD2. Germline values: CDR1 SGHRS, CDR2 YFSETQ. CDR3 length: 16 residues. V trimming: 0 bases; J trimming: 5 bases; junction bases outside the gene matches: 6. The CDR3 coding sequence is TGCGCCAGCAGCTTGGAAGGTAGCGGGAGCAACAATGAGCAGTTCTTC. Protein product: CASSLEGSGSNNEQFF.

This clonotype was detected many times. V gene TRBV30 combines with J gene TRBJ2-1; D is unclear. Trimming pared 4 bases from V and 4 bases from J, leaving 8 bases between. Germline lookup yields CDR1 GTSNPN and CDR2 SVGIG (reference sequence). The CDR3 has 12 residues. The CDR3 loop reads CAWTGSYNEQFF. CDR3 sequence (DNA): TGTGCCTGGACCGGGTCGTACAATGAGCAGTTCTTC.

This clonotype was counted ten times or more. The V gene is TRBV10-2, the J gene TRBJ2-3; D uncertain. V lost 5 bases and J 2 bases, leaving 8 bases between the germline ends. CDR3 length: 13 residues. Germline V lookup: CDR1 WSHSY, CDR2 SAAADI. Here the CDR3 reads CASSKRFTDTQYF. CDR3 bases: TGCGCCAGCAGTAAGCGATTCACAGATACGCAGTATTTT.

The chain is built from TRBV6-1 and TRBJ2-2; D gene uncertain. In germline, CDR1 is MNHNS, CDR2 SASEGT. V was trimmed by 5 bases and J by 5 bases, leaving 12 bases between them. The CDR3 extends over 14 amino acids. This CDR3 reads CASSSGGLTGELFF. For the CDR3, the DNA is TGTGCCAGCAGTTCCGGCGGCTTGACCGGGGAGCTGTTTTTT.

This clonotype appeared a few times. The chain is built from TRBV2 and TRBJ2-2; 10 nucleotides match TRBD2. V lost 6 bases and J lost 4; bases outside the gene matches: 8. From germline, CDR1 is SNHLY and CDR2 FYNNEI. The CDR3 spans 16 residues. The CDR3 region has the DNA TGTGCCAGCAGGGGTAGCGGGGGGAGCGCCACCGGGGAGCTGTTTTTT. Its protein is CASRGSGGSATGELFF.